Sequencing of this T cell receptor gamma chain was carried out in a study of intestinal T cells in coeliac disease (dated by TCRdb to the early 2020s). The study in broad terms: In the TRG cohort, the mean age of coeliac patients was roughly 15 years compared with almost 55 years for controls, so the coeliac patients were much younger than the controls. The TCR-delta (TRD) cohort comprised duodenal biopsies from 11 coeliac disease patients and 11 non-coeliac controls. Duodenal biopsies from 30 to 40 coeliac disease patients and under 25 non-coeliac controls made up a second, larger TCR-gamma (TRG) cohort. Here is what the overall study found, with its caveats: FFPE-derived DNA was found to be relatively degraded, and loss of a proportion of TCR sequences in each sample was likely caused by this degradation. Repeated CDR3 amino acid sequences could not be distinguished from PCR duplicates. All 22 biopsies in training were correctly classified by TRD kmer-based clustering, and a leave-one-out accuracy of 91% was reported. The coeliac group and the control group were significantly different in age, but an analysis split by age did not give significant classification. TRG clustering correctly classified most of the 54 biopsies (about 94%), with a reported leave-one-out accuracy of roughly 90%.

For this clone: Its specific antigen is unknown. Within one base of it there is no much larger clone, and no base qualities were kept.

For each case, genomic DNA was extracted from ten 5-um FFPE scrolls with the QIAamp DNA FFPE tissue kit. To test whether coeliac disease could be classified from the TCR repertoire, the study used duodenal biopsies that were formalin-fixed paraffin-embedded, fully anonymised, and surplus to diagnostic needs. In the germline V gene, CDR1 corresponds to EGSTGY and CDR2 to YDSYTSSV. For this chain, trimming is 0 bases at the V end and 4 bases at the J end, and the number of junction bases without a gene match is 8. Including the terminal cysteine and phenylalanine, the CDR3 comprises 16 residues. Only the CDR3 part of the read is kept: 48 bases, read in frame from the first base. The protocol used for the library was multiplex PCR. Data came from an Ion Torrent PGM. TRG repertoires were amplified from 200 ng of biopsy DNA using the LymphoTrack kit, whose primers carry Illumina adapters. TRG amplicons were purified using AMPure XP beads, were quantified on a 2100 Bioanalyzer, and were pooled equimolarly. An Ion PGM instrument was used to sequence the TRG libraries. For the original study's pipeline: FastX discarded any read in which over 10% of nucleotides had a quality score below the third quartile for that patient. Alignment of reads was performed with IMGT/HighV-QUEST so that V, D and J genes were assigned, CDR3 regions were identified and functionality was assessed. Sequences were converted to amino acids, and every sequence predicted to be non-functional was removed. CDR3s were broken into kmers both with and without positional annotation, kmer frequencies were analysed by PCA, and samples were clustered using each of the 1023 combinations of PCs 1-10. Classification was validated by leave-one-out cross-validation, re-optimising parameters on the remaining samples each time. Using the vegan R package, Shannon diversity was calculated from repeated random subsamples whose size matched the lowest read count. The public reads were reprocessed by TCRdb using CATT, and rows of matching DNA were later combined. The V and J calls were determined by TCRdb, not by the authors. The sample yields about a thousand gamma-chain clones; around 57% were counted once. Around 12% of the sample lies in the top ten.

The origin of this receptor is a human donor with celiac disease. The rearranged chain carries TRGV4 and TRGJP1. The sequenced sample was a duodenal biopsy. Here is the DNA: TGTGCCACCTGGGATGGGGAAATGGGCACTGGTTGGTTCAAGATATTT. Translated, it gives CATWDGEMGTGWFKIF.